The source of this T cell receptor (beta chain) is a study of cytomegalovirus exposure and HLA in healthy donors. Findings and caveats of the study: As immune exposure information, only CMV serostatus was available.

Note on this clone: The target antigen is unknown.

After removal of 10 bases from V and 0 bases from J, the junction contained 16 bases not matched to a gene. The CDR3 is 17 residues long. In germline, CDR1 is MDHEN, CDR2 SYDVKM. Primers for the PCR totalled 60 Vbeta and 13 Jbeta. Produced via immunoSEQ multiplex PCR; TCRdb's table is partial and in-frame only. In the table there are about 140,000 clones, more than 70% of which are singletons. This clonotype originated in a man aged 50 or older in good health and CMV-seronegative. The chain joins TRBV28 to TRBJ1-1; 8 positions match TRBD1. The sample taken for sequencing was PBMCs. The CDR3 protein is CATLLDRGRRMNTEAFF. Written as DNA, the CDR3 is TGTGCCACCCTACTCGACAGGGGAAGGCGAATGAACACTGAAGCTTTCTTT.